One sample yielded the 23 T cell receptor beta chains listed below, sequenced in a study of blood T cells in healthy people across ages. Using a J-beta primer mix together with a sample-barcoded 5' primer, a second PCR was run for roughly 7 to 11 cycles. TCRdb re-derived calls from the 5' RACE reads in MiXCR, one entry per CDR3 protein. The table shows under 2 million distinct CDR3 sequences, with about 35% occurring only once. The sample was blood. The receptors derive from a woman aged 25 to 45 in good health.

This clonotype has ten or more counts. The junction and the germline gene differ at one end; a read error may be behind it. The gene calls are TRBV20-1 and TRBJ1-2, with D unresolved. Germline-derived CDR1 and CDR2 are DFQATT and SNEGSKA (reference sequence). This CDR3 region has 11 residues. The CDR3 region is CSARDYYGYTF. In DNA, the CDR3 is TGCAGTGCGAGAGACTACTATGGCTACACCTTC.

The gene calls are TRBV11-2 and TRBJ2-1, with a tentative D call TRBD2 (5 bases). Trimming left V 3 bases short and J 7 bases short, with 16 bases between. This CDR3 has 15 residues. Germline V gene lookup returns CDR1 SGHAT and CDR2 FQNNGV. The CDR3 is CASSFRLAGSNEQFF. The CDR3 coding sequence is TGTGCCAGCAGCTTTCGGCTAGCCGGAAGTAATGAGCAGTTCTTC.

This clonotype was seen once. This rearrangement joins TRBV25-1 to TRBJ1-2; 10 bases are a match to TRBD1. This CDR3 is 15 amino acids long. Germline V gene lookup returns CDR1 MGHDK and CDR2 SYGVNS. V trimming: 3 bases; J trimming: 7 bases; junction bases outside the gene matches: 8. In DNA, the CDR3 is TGTGCCAGCAGTGATTCTAGACAGGGGGCGGGTGGCTACACCTTC. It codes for CASSDSRQGAGGYTF.

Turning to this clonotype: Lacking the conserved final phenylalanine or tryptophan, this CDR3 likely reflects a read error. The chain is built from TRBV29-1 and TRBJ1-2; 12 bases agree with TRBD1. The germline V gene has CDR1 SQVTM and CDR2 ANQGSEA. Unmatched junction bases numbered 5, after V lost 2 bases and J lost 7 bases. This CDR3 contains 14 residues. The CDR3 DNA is TGCAGCGTTGAAACGGGACAGGGGGCGTTTGGCTACACCTGC. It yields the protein CSVETGQGAFGYTC.

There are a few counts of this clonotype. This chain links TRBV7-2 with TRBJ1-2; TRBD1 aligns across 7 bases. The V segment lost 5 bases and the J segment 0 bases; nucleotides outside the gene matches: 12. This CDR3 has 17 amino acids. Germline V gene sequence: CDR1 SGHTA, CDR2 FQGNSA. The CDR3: CASSPSPTGEANYGYTF. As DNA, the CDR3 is TGTGCCAGCAGCCCCTCCCCCACAGGGGAGGCTAACTATGGCTACACCTTC.

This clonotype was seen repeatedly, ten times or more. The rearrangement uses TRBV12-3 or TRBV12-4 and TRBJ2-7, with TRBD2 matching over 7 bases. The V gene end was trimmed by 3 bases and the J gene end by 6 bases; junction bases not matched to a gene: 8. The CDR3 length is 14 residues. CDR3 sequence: CASSFAGTNGEQYF. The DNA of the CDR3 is TGTGCCAGCAGTTTTGCCGGGACTAACGGCGAGCAGTACTTC.

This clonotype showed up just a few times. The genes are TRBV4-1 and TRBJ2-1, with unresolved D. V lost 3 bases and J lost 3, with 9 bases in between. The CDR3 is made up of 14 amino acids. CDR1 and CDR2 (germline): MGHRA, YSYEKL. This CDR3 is CASSQPFNYNEQFF. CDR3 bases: TGCGCCAGCAGCCAGCCGTTCAACTACAATGAGCAGTTCTTC.

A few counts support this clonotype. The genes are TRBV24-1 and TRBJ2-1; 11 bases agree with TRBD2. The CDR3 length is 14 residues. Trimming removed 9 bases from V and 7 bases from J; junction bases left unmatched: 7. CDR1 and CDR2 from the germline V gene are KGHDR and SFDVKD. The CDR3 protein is CATGRASGRNEQFF. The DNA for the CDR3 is TGTGCCACCGGCCGGGCTAGCGGGAGGAATGAGCAGTTCTTC.

The CDR3 DNA is TGTGCCAGCAGTGGGGACAGGGGGTCAGATACGCAGTATTTT. It yields the protein CASSGDRGSDTQYF. V gene TRBV25-1 combines with J gene TRBJ2-3, with 11 bases aligning to TRBD1. The ends lost 4 bases at V and 4 bases at J; junction bases unmatched: 1. CDR3 size: 14 residues. Germline V gives CDR1 MGHDK, CDR2 SYGVNS.

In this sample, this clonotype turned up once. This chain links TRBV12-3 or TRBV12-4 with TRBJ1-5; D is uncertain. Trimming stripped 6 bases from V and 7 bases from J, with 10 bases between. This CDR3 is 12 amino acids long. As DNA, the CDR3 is TGTGCCAGCAGCTCAACAGCACAGCCCCAGCATTTT. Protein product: CASSSTAQPQHF.

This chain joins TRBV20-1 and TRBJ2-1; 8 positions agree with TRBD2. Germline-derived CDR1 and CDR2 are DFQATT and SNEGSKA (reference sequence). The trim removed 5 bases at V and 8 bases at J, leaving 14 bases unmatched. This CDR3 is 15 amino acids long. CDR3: CSARGGTHFEDEQFF. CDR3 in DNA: TGCAGTGCTCGCGGGGGGACACACTTTGAGGATGAGCAGTTCTTC.

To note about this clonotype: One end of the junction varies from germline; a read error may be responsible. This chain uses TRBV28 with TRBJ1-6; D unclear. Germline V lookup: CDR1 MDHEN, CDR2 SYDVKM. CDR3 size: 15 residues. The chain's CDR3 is CAGSLDTGKFSPLHF. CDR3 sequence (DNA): TGTGCCGGCAGTTTAGACACGGGCAAATTTTCACCCCTCCACTTT.

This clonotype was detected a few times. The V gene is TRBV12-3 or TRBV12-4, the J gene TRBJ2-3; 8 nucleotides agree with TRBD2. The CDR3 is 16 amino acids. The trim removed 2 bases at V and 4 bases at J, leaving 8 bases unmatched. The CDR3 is CASSLSYGGASDTQYF. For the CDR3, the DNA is TGTGCCAGCAGTTTATCGTACGGGGGGGCCTCAGATACGCAGTATTTT.

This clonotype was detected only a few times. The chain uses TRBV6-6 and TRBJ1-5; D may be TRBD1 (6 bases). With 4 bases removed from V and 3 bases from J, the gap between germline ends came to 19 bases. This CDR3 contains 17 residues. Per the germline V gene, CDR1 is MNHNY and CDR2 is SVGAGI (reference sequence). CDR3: CASSSKVNREANQPQHF. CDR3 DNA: TGTGCCAGCAGTTCCAAGGTTAACAGGGAGGCCAATCAGCCCCAGCATTTT.

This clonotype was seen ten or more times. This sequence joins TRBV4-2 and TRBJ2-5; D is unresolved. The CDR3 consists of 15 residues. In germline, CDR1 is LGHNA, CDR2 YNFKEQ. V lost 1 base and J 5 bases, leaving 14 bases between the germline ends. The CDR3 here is CASSQGVARKETQYF. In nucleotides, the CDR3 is TGTGCCAGCAGCCAAGGGGTAGCTCGGAAGGAGACCCAGTACTTC.

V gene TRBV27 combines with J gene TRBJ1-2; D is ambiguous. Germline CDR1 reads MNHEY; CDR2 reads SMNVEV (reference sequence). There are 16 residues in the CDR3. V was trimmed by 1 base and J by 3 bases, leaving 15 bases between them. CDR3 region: CASSLYSSQNDYGYTF. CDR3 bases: TGTGCCAGCAGTTTATACAGCTCTCAGAACGACTATGGCTACACCTTC.

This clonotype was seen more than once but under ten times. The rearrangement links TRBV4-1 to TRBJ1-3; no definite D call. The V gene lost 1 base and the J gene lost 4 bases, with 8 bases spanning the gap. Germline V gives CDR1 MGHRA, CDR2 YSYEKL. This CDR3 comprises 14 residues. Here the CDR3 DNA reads TGCGCCAGCAGCCAAGGGGAATTCGGAAACACCATATATTTT. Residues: CASSQGEFGNTIYF.

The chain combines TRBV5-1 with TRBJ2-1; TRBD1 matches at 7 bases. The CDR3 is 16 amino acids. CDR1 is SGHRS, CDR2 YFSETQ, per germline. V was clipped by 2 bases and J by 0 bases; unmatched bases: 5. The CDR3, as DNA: TGCGCCAGCAGCTTCGGACAGGCCAGCTCCTACAATGAGCAGTTCTTC. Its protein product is CASSFGQASSYNEQFF.

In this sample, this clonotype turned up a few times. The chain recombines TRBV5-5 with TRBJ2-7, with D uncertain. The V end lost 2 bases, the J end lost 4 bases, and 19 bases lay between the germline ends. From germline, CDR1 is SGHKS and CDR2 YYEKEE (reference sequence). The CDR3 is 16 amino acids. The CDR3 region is CASSFGLASFRYEQYF. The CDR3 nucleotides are TGTGCCAGCAGCTTCGGTCTTGCCTCGTTCAGGTACGAGCAGTACTTC.

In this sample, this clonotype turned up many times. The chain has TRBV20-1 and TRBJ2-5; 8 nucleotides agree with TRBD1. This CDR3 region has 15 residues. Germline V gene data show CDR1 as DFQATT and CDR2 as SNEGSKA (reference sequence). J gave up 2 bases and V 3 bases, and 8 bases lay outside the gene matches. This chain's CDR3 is CSASRGTGGQETQYF. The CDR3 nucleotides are TGCAGTGCTAGTAGGGGGACAGGTGGGCAAGAGACCCAGTACTTC.

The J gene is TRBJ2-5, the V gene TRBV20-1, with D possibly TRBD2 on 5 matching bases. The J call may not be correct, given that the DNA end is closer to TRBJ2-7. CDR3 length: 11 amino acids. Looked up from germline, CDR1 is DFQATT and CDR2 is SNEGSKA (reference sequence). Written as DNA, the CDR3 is TGCAGTGCCGGGGAAACCTACGAGCAGTACTTC. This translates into CSAGETYEQYF.

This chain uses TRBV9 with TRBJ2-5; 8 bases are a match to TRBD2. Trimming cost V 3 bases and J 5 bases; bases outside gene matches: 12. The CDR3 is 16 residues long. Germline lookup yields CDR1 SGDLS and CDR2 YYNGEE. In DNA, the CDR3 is TGTGCCAGCAGCGGCGGAAGCGGGAGTGGTGGGGAGACCCAGTACTTC. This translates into CASSGGSGSGGETQYF.

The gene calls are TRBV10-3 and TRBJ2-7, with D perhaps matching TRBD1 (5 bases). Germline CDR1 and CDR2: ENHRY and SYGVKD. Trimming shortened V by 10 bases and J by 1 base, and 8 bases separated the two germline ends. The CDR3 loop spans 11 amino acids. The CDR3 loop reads CAKTASYEQYF. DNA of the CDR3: TGTGCCAAGACAGCTTCCTACGAGCAGTACTTC.